These T cell receptor beta chains were read from a single sample in a study of shared clonotypes between healthy human individuals. Profiled with immunoSEQ multiplex PCR; TCRdb holds only in-frame clones, not every one. The sample records 2,500,000 or so clones, approximately 94% being singletons. The sequenced material came from naive CD4+ T cells sorted from blood. The receptors derive from a young man in good health. Both conserved end residues are part of each CDR3. The D gene is left open where the match is weak. Size tells how often a clone was seen (once, few, many) or the class of an expanded clone, and some rows leave it out.

v_call	j_call	d_call	clone_size	cdr3_nt	cdr3_aa
TRBV5-1	TRBJ1-1	.	.	TGCGCCAGCAGCTTGGCTCCAATCTTGAACACTGAAGCTTTCTTT	CASSLAPILNTEAFF
TRBV9	TRBJ2-3	.	.	TGTGCCAGCAGCGGGAGGACTTCCACAGATACGCAGTATTTT	CASSGRTSTDTQYF
TRBV5-4	TRBJ2-2	TRBD1	.	TGTGCCAGCAGCCCACAGGGGTTGGACACCGGGGAGCTGTTTTTT	CASSPQGLDTGELFF
TRBV25-1	TRBJ1-5	TRBD1	few	TGTGCCAGCATGAGACAGGGGGATCAGCCCCAGCATTTT	CASMRQGDQPQHF
TRBV5-1	TRBJ2-5	.	.	TGCGCCAGCAGCTTGCCGGGACTCCGAGAGACCCAGTACTTC	CASSLPGLRETQYF
TRBV9	TRBJ2-5	TRBD2	.	TGTGCCAGCAGCTCCACAGGAGGCGGGAGAAGGCAAGAGACCCAGTACTTC	CASSSTGGGRRQETQYF
TRBV10-3	TRBJ2-1	.	.	TGTGCCATCAGTGAGAGGGGGGATGCGGGAGCTGAGCAGTTCTTC	CAISERGDAGAEQFF
TRBV4-1	TRBJ2-7	TRBD1	.	TGCGCCAGCAGCCAACCCGGGACAGGGATTTACGAGCAGTACTTC	CASSQPGTGIYEQYF
TRBV6-5	TRBJ2-2	TRBD1	.	TGTGCCAGCAGTCGGCAGGGGGTTACCGGGGAGCTGTTTTTT	CASSRQGVTGELFF
TRBV7-8	TRBJ2-2	.	.	TGTGCCAGCAGCTTAGGGCTGTCGGGGTTGAGGACCGGGGAGCTGTTTTTT	CASSLGLSGLRTGELFF
TRBV25-1	TRBJ2-7	.	.	TGTGCCAGCAGTGTCCGTGAGCGGAGCGAGCAGTACTTC	CASSVRERSEQYF
TRBV7-9	TRBJ1-1	TRBD1	.	TGTGCCAGCAGCTTAGACCTCCGGACAGGGGTCTTGACTGAAGCTTTCTTT	CASSLDLRTGVLTEAFF
TRBV10-1	TRBJ2-3	TRBD2	.	TGCGCCAGCAGTGATAGACTAGCGGAGATGTCTAGCACAGATACGCAGTATTTT	CASSDRLAEMSSTDTQYF
TRBV10-3	TRBJ1-1	.	few	TGTGCCATCAGCGGGGGACAGAACACTGAAGCTTTCTTT	CAISGGQNTEAFF
TRBV5-1	TRBJ1-2	.	.	TGCGCCAGCAGCTTGGCCCCAGGGGACTTATATGGCTACACCTTC	CASSLAPGDLYGYTF
TRBV10-3	TRBJ2-3	.	.	TGTGCCATCAGTATAGCGGCTAGCACAGATACGCAGTATTTT	CAISIAASTDTQYF
TRBV11-3	TRBJ2-1	.	.	TGTGCCAGCAGCCCGGGGGCCGAGGCCTACAATGAGCAGTTCTTC	CASSPGAEAYNEQFF
TRBV10-3	TRBJ2-1	.	once	TGTGCCAGCGCGAGGGTAAGCTCCTACAATGAGCAGTTCTTC	CASARVSSYNEQFF
TRBV6-1	TRBJ1-5	.	.	TGTGCCAGCAGGCGGCAGGGCGAGCAGCCCCAGCATTTT	CASRRQGEQPQHF
TRBV5-4	TRBJ2-5	.	.	TGTGCCAGCAGCTTGGATGGTAGCGTTCAAGAGACCCAGTACTTC	CASSLDGSVQETQYF
TRBV7-2	TRBJ2-5	TRBD2	.	TGTGCCAGCAGCCAGACGACTAGCGGGGGGCGTTCTCGACAAGAGACCCAGTACTTC	CASSQTTSGGRSRQETQYF
TRBV21-1	TRBJ1-4	.	.	TGTGCCAGCAAAAGAGGTTGTGAAAAACTGTTTTTT	CASKRGCEKLFF
TRBV6-1	TRBJ1-1	.	few	TGTGCCAGCAAATTAAAGGGGGCTGAAGCTTTCTTT	CASKLKGAEAFF
TRBV29-1	TRBJ2-5	.	.	TGCAGCGTCGCCGACAGCCCAGGGAGAGAGACCCAGTACTTC	CSVADSPGRETQYF
TRBV6-5	TRBJ2-2	.	.	TGTGCCAGCACCCATGTAAACACCGGGGAGCTGTTTTTT	CASTHVNTGELFF
TRBV7-7	TRBJ2-5	.	.	TGTGCTAGCACCGTAGGGGGTGGCCAAGAGACCCAGTACTTC	CASTVGGGQETQYF
TRBV5-5	TRBJ2-5	.	.	TGTGCCAGCGGAGGGTCGCGTCCAGAGACCCAGTACTTC	CASGGSRPETQYF